These 20 T cell receptor beta chains share one sample of origin, sequenced in a study of identical twins. TCRdb called the 5' RACE reads again in MiXCR, with one record for every CDR3 protein. The sample yields 690,000 or so distinct CDR3 sequences, about 9.4% seen once. The same data also contributed to another study, on yellow fever vaccine responses in identical twins.

Sequenced input: PBMCs. These TCRs come from a young woman in good health.

This clonotype appeared a few times. This chain links TRBV7-3 with TRBJ1-4; D remains unclear. CDR1 SGHTA and CDR2 FQGTGA come from the germline V gene. V shed 5 bases and J shed 0 bases, with 10 bases lying between them. CDR3 size: 15 residues. The DNA for the CDR3 is TGTGCCAGCAGCCTTGGACTGTCAACTAATGAAAAACTGTTTTTT. It specifies CASSLGLSTNEKLFF.

V usage is TRBV30 and J usage is TRBJ2-1; 11 nucleotides agree with TRBD2. Germline CDR1 is GTSNPN and CDR2 is SVGIG (reference sequence). This CDR3 is built from 13 residues. The V segment lost 2 bases and the J segment 9 bases; nucleotides outside the gene matches: 3. CDR3 nucleotide sequence: TGTGCCTGGAGTCTAGCGGGAGGATCTGAGCAGTTCTTC. Translated: CAWSLAGGSEQFF.

At least ten counts were recorded for this clonotype. J is TRBJ2-4 and V is TRBV6-2 or TRBV6-3; D is ambiguous. There are 14 residues in the CDR3. In germline, CDR1 is MNHEY, CDR2 SVGEGT. V lost 8 bases to trimming and J lost 3 bases, with 14 bases between them. The CDR3 region is CASGWPAGKNIQYF. The CDR3 DNA reads as TGTGCCAGCGGATGGCCAGCCGGCAAAAACATTCAGTACTTC.

This chain joins TRBV3-1 and TRBJ2-1; D gene ambiguous. This CDR3 has 13 amino acids. V lost 4 bases to trimming and J lost 5 bases, with 9 bases between them. Germline CDR1 LGHDT, CDR2 YNNKEL (reference sequence). CDR3: CASSLATHNEQFF. The DNA of the CDR3 is TGTGCCAGCAGCCTTGCGACTCACAATGAGCAGTTCTTC.

The table lists this clonotype with a few counts. The chain joins TRBV20-1 to TRBJ2-1; no reliable D call. This CDR3 has 13 residues. From germline, CDR1 is DFQATT and CDR2 SNEGSKA (reference sequence). V was clipped by 4 bases and J by 3 bases, with 10 bases between them. The CDR3: CSAIGRVYNEQFF. As DNA, the CDR3 is TGCAGTGCTATCGGACGGGTCTACAATGAGCAGTTCTTC.

This clonotype was seen repeatedly, ten times or more. V and J are TRBV5-1 and TRBJ2-2; 14 bases are a match to TRBD2. The CDR3 totals 18 residues. CDR1 is SGHRS and CDR2 is YFSETQ in the germline V gene. The V gene end was trimmed by 4 bases and the J gene end by 2 bases; junction bases not matched to a gene: 7. CDR3 sequence: CASSGWTSGRTNTGELFF. CDR3 in DNA: TGCGCCAGCAGCGGCTGGACTAGCGGGAGGACCAACACCGGGGAGCTGTTTTTT. The entire variable domain, with the rest obtained from reference TRBV5-1 and TRBJ2-2, is as follows: KAGVTQTPRYLIKTRGQQVTLSCSPISGHRSVSWYQQTPGQGLQFLFEYFSETQRNKGNFPGRFSGRQFSNSRSEMNVSTLELGDSALYLCASSGWTSGRTNTGELFFGEGSRLTVL.

This clonotype was recorded a few times. The rearrangement links TRBV1 to TRBJ2-3. TRBV1 is flagged as a pseudogene. This CDR3 spans 9 amino acids. The DNA of the CDR3 is TGCACCTCTACAGATACGCAGTATTTT. Its translation: CTSTDTQYF.

The chain recombines TRBV12-3 or TRBV12-4 with TRBJ1-4; no clear D. The CDR3 spans 15 residues. Trimming stripped 2 bases from V and 8 bases from J, with 15 bases between. DNA of the CDR3: TGTGCCAGCAGTTTACGGGAAGATGGTAGGGAAAAACTGTTTTTT. It yields the protein CASSLREDGREKLFF.

This clonotype showed up just a few times. This chain connects TRBV5-1 to TRBJ2-3; 10 bases fit TRBD2. CDR1 and CDR2 (germline): SGHRS, YFSETQ. CDR3 length equals 16 residues. J lost 0 bases, V lost 7 bases, and 8 bases had no gene match. The DNA for the CDR3 is TGCGCCAGCCGGACCCTAGCGGGGGTTAGCACAGATACGCAGTATTTT. Encoded protein: CASRTLAGVSTDTQYF.

There are a few counts of this clonotype. The chain links TRBV5-6 to TRBJ2-5; 11 nucleotides align to TRBD2. CDR3 length equals 15 residues. J lost 5 bases, V lost 4 bases, and 7 bases had no gene match. CDR1 SGHDT and CDR2 YYEEEE come from the germline V gene. CDR3 sequence: CASSDSGGATETQYF. Written as DNA, the CDR3 is TGTGCCAGCAGCGATAGCGGGGGGGCAACCGAGACCCAGTACTTC. Based on the CDR3 plus reference TRBV5-6 and TRBJ2-5, the full variable domain is DAGVTQSPTHLIKTRGQQVTLRCSPKSGHDTVSWYQQALGQGPQFIFQYYEEEERQRGNFPDRFSGHQFPNYSSELNVNALLLGDSALYLCASSDSGGATETQYFGPGTRLLVL.

This clonotype appeared many times. The V gene is TRBV28, the J gene TRBJ2-1; 8 bases align to TRBD1. V lost 2 bases, J lost 6 bases, and 12 bases stayed unmatched. This CDR3 has 17 residues. Looked up from germline, CDR1 is MDHEN and CDR2 is SYDVKM. CDR3 sequence (DNA): TGTGCCAGCAGTTTAGTCGCTGGGACAGGTATTGGCAATGAGCAGTTCTTC. Protein product: CASSLVAGTGIGNEQFF.

This clonotype occurred a few times. This chain joins TRBV11-2 and TRBJ2-5, with D perhaps being TRBD1 or TRBD2 (5 bases each). Germline lookup yields CDR1 SGHAT and CDR2 FQNNGV. CDR3 length: 14 amino acids. V shed 4 bases and J shed 5 bases, with 14 bases lying between them. CDR3 in DNA: TGTGCCAGCAGCTCTACCGGGACCCCCGAGACCCAGTACTTC. This sequence encodes CASSSTGTPETQYF.

CDR3 residues: CASSPPGGLNQPQHF. The CDR3 DNA reads as TGTGCCAGCAGCCCTCCCGGAGGGCTCAATCAGCCCCAGCATTTT. The J gene is TRBJ1-5, the V gene TRBV12-3 or TRBV12-4; D remains ambiguous. Trimming removed 6 bases at V and 3 bases at J, with 15 bases between. The CDR3 consists of 15 residues.

The chain couples TRBV20-1 to TRBJ2-1; possible D gene TRBD2, 5 bases. V gave up 3 bases and J gave up 12 bases, with 12 bases separating them. Germline V gives CDR1 DFQATT, CDR2 SNEGSKA (reference sequence). The CDR3 length is 11 residues. The CDR3 loop reads CSARWLEGQFF. DNA for the CDR3: TGCAGTGCTAGGTGGCTAGAGGGGCAGTTCTTC.

The chain uses TRBV20-1 and TRBJ2-3, with unresolved D. The CDR3 loop spans 13 amino acids. V shed 6 bases and J shed 5 bases, with 15 bases lying between them. Per the germline V gene, CDR1 is DFQATT and CDR2 is SNEGSKA (reference sequence). Here the CDR3 DNA reads TGCAGTGCCTTGGACCTTAGCCTAGATACGCAGTATTTT. Protein sequence: CSALDLSLDTQYF.

The chain joins TRBV2 to TRBJ1-1; 9 nucleotides line up with TRBD1. V was pared by 1 base and J by 6 bases, with 12 bases of the junction left unmatched. Per germline, CDR1 SNHLY and CDR2 FYNNEI. The CDR3 runs to 17 residues. CDR3 residues: CASSEDLLGQGYAEAFF. CDR3 nucleotides: TGTGCCAGCAGTGAAGATCTATTGGGACAGGGCTACGCTGAAGCTTTCTTT. Full variable domain (rest looked up from reference TRBV2 and TRBJ1-1): EPEVTQTPSHQVTQMGQEVILRCVPISNHLYFYWYRQILGQKVEFLVSFYNNEISEKSEIFDDQFSVERPDGSNFTLKIRSTKLEDSAMYFCASSEDLLGQGYAEAFFGQGTRLTVV.

At least ten counts were recorded for this clonotype. The chain links TRBV7-2 to TRBJ2-7; unclear D gene. The CDR3 has 13 amino acids. Trimming removed 0 bases from V and 3 bases from J, with 6 bases in between. Germline V gene data show CDR1 as SGHTA and CDR2 as FQGNSA. CDR3 sequence: CASSLAPNYEQYF. CDR3 in DNA: TGTGCCAGCAGCTTAGCGCCAAACTACGAGCAGTACTTC.

The chain has TRBV29-1 and TRBJ2-5; 8 positions agree with TRBD2. The CDR3 has 14 amino acids. Germline CDR1 SQVTM, CDR2 ANQGSEA. V shed 7 bases, J shed 1 base, and the junction held 8 bases outside the gene matches. CDR3 nucleotides: TGCAGCGCACGCTTGCGGGGGGTCCAAGAGACCCAGTACTTC. Its protein is CSARLRGVQETQYF.

In this sample, this clonotype turned up many times. The chain employs TRBV25-1 and TRBJ1-2; TRBD1 matches 10 bases. The germline gives CDR1 MGHDK, CDR2 SYGVNS. This CDR3 has 15 residues. After removal of 4 bases from V and 3 bases from J, the junction contained 5 bases not matched to a gene. The CDR3 reads CASSGLGTGDYGYTF. The CDR3 coding sequence is TGTGCCAGCAGTGGACTTGGGACAGGGGACTATGGCTACACCTTC.

This clonotype was detected only a few times. The chain employs TRBV10-3 and TRBJ2-3, with 7 bases matching TRBD1. Trimming took 3 bases from V and 1 from J; bases not matched to a gene: 1. This CDR3 has 14 amino acids. CDR1 and CDR2 (germline): ENHRY, SYGVKD. The CDR3, as DNA: TGTGCCATCAGTGATGACAGGGGCACAGATACGCAGTATTTT. Translated: CAISDDRGTDTQYF.